This TCR beta chain stems from a study of T cells in localized non-small cell lung cancer. Study observations and caveats: As only one tumor region underwent sequencing, heterogeneity remains possible. Longer survival (overall) was linked to higher T cell density in blood. A median approximately 53 of the top 100 tumor clones appeared in adjacent lung. Peak T cell clonality was found in uninvolved adjacent lung, exceeding tumor.

Assay used: immunoSEQ multiplex PCR; TCRdb lists only in-frame clones, some missing. The sample consists of about 59,000 clones, 85% to 90% of them appearing once. In this sample, this clone turned up once. Its specificity is unknown. The origin of this receptor is a man aged 40 to 69 with stage I squamous cell lung carcinoma. Sequencing was performed on peripheral blood, taken before any cancer treatment.

The CDR3 bases are TGCAGCGTTAACAGGGGGATGAACACTGAAGCTTTCTTT. It codes for CSVNRGMNTEAFF. The genes are TRBV29-1 and TRBJ1-1, with 8 bases aligning to TRBD1. Germline values: CDR1 SQVTM, CDR2 ANQGSEA. The CDR3 contains 13 residues. Losses at the gene ends were 5 bases for V and 0 bases for J; bases not matched to a gene: 2.